The 7 T cell receptor beta chains below all came from one sample that was sequenced in a study of T cell clonotyping in hematopoietic cell transplantation. This table comes from immunoSEQ multiplex PCR, and its TCRdb copy is limited to in-frame clones, with some not included. The profile shows fewer than 15,000 clones, 65% to 90% of them singletons. The sample in question was PBMCs, obtained 100 days after allogeneic stem cell transplant. These TCRs come from a male patient aged 45-60 years who had an allogeneic stem cell transplant from an unrelated donor, so T cells may come from the graft donor. Some clones in this sample may be carry-over from other donors' samples.

V usage is TRBV9 and J usage is TRBJ2-7; D might be TRBD2 (6 bases). The CDR3 runs to 13 residues. Looked up from germline, CDR1 is SGDLS and CDR2 is YYNGEE. Trimming pared 4 bases from V and 1 base from J, leaving 9 bases between. CDR3 region: CASSSRGSYEQYF. The CDR3 bases are TGTGCCAGCAGCTCCCGGGGGTCCTACGAGCAGTACTTC. Full variable domain (rest looked up from reference TRBV9 and TRBJ2-7): DSGVTQTPKHLITATGQRVTLRCSPRSGDLSVYWYQQSLDQGLQFLIQYYNGEERAKGNILERFSAQQFPDLHSELNLSSLELGDSALYFCASSSRGSYEQYFGPGTRLTVT.

This clone was counted a few times. The chain uses TRBV2 and TRBJ2-2, with a possible D match to TRBD2 (6 bases). V was clipped by 5 bases and J by 3 bases, with 13 bases between them. Germline CDR1 SNHLY, CDR2 FYNNEI. The CDR3 sequence is 15 residues long. The CDR3 coding sequence is TGTGCCAGCAGTATATTCGGGGGTTACACCGGGGAGCTGTTTTTT. Protein product: CASSIFGGYTGELFF.

Comments on this clone: The CDR3 does not end in the conserved phenylalanine or tryptophan, so this is likely a read error. The chain uses TRBV7-2 and TRBJ1-6, with D possibly TRBD1 on 6 matching bases. The CDR3 totals 12 residues. Germline assignment: CDR1 SGHTA and CDR2 FQGNSA. The V end lost 5 bases, the J end lost 13 bases, and 12 bases lay between the germline ends. The CDR3 DNA is TGTGCCAGCAGCCCTACGAGGGGGCCCCTCCACCTT. This gives the protein CASSPTRGPLHL.

The chain combines TRBV6-1 with TRBJ1-4, with D hard to call. Germline CDR1 is MNHNS and CDR2 is SASEGT. The CDR3 totals 15 residues. V gave up 5 bases and J gave up 5 bases, with 15 bases separating them. The CDR3 sequence: CASSPRSGWNEKLFF. Written as DNA, the CDR3 is TGTGCCAGCAGTCCCCGTTCGGGGTGGAATGAAAAACTGTTTTTT.

Note on this clone: This sample also contains other DNA sequences that code for the same CDR3. V gene TRBV2 combines with J gene TRBJ1-1; 7 bases are shared with TRBD1. Germline CDR1 reads SNHLY; CDR2 reads FYNNEI. V was clipped by 4 bases and J by 2 bases; unmatched bases: 1. The CDR3 is made up of 13 amino acids. The CDR3 nucleotides read TGTGCCAGCAGTGGACAGGGTAACACTGAAGCTTTCTTT. Translating it yields CASSGQGNTEAFF. The variable domain in full, completed from reference TRBV2 and TRBJ1-1, reads EPEVTQTPSHQVTQMGQEVILRCVPISNHLYFYWYRQILGQKVEFLVSFYNNEISEKSEIFDDQFSVERPDGSNFTLKIRSTKLEDSAMYFCASSGQGNTEAFFGQGTRLTVV.

The V call is TRBV18, the J call TRBJ1-5; the D gene is possibly TRBD1 (6 bases). The CDR3 runs 15 residues. Trimming pared 2 bases from V and 3 bases from J, leaving 11 bases between. CDR1 and CDR2 from the germline V gene are KGHSH and LQKENI. CDR3 DNA: TGTGCCAGCTCACCAGGGACACAAGACAATCAGCCCCAGCATTTT. As protein: CASSPGTQDNQPQHF.

The rearrangement uses TRBV9 and TRBJ2-5, with D possibly being TRBD2 (6 bases). V dropped 0 bases and J dropped 1 base, with 10 bases sitting between them. Germline-derived CDR1 and CDR2 are SGDLS and YYNGEE. This CDR3 spans 15 amino acids. For the CDR3, the DNA is TGTGCCAGCAGCGTAGGTGGAGGGCCCCAAGAGACCCAGTACTTC. This codes for CASSVGGGPQETQYF.